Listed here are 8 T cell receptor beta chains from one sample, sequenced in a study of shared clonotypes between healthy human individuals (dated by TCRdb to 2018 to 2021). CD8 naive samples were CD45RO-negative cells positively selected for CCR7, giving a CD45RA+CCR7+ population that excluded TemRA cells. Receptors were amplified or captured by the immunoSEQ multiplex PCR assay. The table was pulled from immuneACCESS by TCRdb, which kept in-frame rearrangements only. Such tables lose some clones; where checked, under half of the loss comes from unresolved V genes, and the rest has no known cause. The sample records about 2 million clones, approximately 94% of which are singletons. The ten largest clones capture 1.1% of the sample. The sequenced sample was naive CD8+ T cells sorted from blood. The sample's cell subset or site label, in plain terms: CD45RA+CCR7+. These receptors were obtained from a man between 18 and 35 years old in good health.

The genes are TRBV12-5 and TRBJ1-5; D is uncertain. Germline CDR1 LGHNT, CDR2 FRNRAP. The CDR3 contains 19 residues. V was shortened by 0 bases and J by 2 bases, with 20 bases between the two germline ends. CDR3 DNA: TGTGCTAGTGGTTTGGTATCGGTAGGAACCACTGGGGGCAATCAGCCCCAGCATTTT. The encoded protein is CASGLVSVGTTGGNQPQHF.

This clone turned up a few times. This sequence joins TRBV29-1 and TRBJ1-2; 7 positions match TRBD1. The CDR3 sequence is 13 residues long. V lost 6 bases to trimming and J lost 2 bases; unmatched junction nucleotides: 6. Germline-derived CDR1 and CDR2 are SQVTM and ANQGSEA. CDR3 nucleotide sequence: TGCAGCGTGATAACAGGGGCAAACTATGGCTACACCTTC. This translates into CSVITGANYGYTF.

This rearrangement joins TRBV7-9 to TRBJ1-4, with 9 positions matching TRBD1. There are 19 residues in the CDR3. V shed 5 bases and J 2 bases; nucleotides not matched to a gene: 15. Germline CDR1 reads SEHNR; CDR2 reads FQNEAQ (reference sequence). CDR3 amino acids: CASSPPTGTGPGTNEKLFF. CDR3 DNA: TGTGCCAGCAGCCCACCTACCGGGACAGGGCCTGGGACTAATGAAAAACTGTTTTTT.

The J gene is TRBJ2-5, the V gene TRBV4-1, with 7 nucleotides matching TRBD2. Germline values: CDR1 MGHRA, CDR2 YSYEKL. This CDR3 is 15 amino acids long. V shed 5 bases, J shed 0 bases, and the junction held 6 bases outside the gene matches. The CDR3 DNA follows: TGCGCCAGCAGCGACTCTAGCGGCTACCAAGAGACCCAGTACTTC. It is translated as CASSDSSGYQETQYF.

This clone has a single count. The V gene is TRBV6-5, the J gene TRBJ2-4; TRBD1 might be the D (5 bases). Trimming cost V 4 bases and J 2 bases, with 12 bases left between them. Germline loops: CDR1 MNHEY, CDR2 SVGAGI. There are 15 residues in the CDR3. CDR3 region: CASSFRVGSKNIQYF. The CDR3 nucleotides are TGTGCCAGCAGTTTCAGGGTAGGTTCCAAAAACATTCAGTACTTC.

DNA for the CDR3: TGTGCCAGCAGCGTCGGGACAGGGCACGAGGCGTTACATAATTCACCCCTCCACTTT. The encoded protein is CASSVGTGHEALHNSPLHF. The chain joins TRBV9 to TRBJ1-6; 9 bases are shared with TRBD1. Germline-derived CDR1 and CDR2 are SGDLS and YYNGEE. CDR3 length equals 19 residues. V was clipped by 2 bases and J by 5 bases; unmatched bases: 14.

CDR3 sequence reads: CASSFSGAPSYEQYF. The CDR3 DNA sequence: TGTGCCAGCAGCTTCTCCGGGGCTCCCTCCTACGAGCAGTACTTC. V gene TRBV7-6 combines with J gene TRBJ2-7; D is possibly TRBD1 or TRBD2 (5 bases each). Trimming removed 3 bases at V and 0 bases at J, with 12 bases between. The CDR3 totals 15 residues. Germline CDR1 reads SGHVS; CDR2 reads FNYEAQ.

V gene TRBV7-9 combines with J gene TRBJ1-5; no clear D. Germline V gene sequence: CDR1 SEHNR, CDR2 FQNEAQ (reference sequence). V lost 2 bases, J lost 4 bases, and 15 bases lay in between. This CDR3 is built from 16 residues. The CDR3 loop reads CASSLLGGQANQPQHF. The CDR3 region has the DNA TGTGCCAGCAGCTTATTGGGAGGGCAGGCAAATCAGCCCCAGCATTTT.